The rows below give T cell receptor beta chains drawn from one sample of a study of post-analysis software for immune sequencing data. TCRdb reanalysed the PCR reads using MiXCR and keeps one entry per CDR3 protein. Of under 200,000 distinct CDR3 sequences detected, roughly 35% appear once; the ten largest clones hold 28%. Material: blood, obtained after autologous hematopoietic stem cell transplantation. The receptors derive from a girl aged 10 to 17 with multiple sclerosis. CDR3s include the opening cysteine and the closing phenylalanine or tryptophan. The D gene is left open where the match is weak. Rows give clone size only sometimes, using once, few, many, or a class for an expanded clone.

d_gene	abundance	j_gene	v_gene	CDR3aa	CDR3nt
NA	once	TRBJ2-3	TRBV7-2	CASTTDAVNTQYF	TGTGCCAGCACCACGGATGCCGTTAATACGCAGTATTTT
TRBD1	NA	TRBJ1-1	TRBV4-3	CASSPRTGPLNTEAFF	TGCGCCAGCAGCCCCCGGACAGGACCTTTGAACACTGAAGCTTTCTTT
NA	many	TRBJ1-2	TRBV15	CATSRALQGGYTF	TGTGCCACCAGCAGAGCCCTACAGGGTGGCTACACCTTC
NA	NA	TRBJ2-1	TRBV28	CASSLVLANRPLRVNEQFF	TGTGCCAGCAGTTTAGTCCTAGCGAACCGCCCATTGCGAGTCAATGAGCAGTTCTTC
NA	NA	TRBJ2-4	TRBV28	CASSSPDRRSQYF	TGTGCCAGCAGTTCCCCTGACAGGAGGAGTCAGTACTTC
TRBD1	NA	TRBJ2-7	TRBV28	CATTAPGQGAHEQYF	TGTGCCACCACTGCACCGGGACAGGGGGCCCACGAGCAGTACTTC
NA	NA	TRBJ2-1	TRBV4-1	CASSQAINNEQFF	TGCGCCAGCAGCCAAGCAATAAACAATGAGCAGTTCTTC
TRBD2	NA	TRBJ2-3	TRBV28	CASSGPGTSGRASRSTDTQYF	TGTGCCAGCAGTGGCCCCGGGACTAGCGGGAGAGCGAGTCGAAGCACAGATACGCAGTATTTT
NA	NA	TRBJ2-5	TRBV4-3	CASSQVLAQETQYF	TGCGCCAGCAGCCAAGTTCTAGCTCAAGAGACCCAGTACTTC
NA	NA	TRBJ2-1	TRBV7-9	CASSLGGVLYNEQFF	TGTGCCAGCAGCTTAGGGGGGGTACTCTACAATGAGCAGTTCTTC
TRBD1	NA	TRBJ2-7	TRBV7-8	CASSLDGPSTGSYEQYF	TGTGCCAGCAGCTTAGACGGGCCGTCGACAGGGTCCTACGAGCAGTACTTC
TRBD2	few	TRBJ2-7	TRBV30	CAWRGEGGSYEQYF	TGTGCCTGGAGAGGGGAGGGAGGCTCCTACGAGCAGTACTTC
NA	once	TRBJ1-5	TRBV28	CASSLWKSIDLGNQPQHF	TGTGCCAGCAGTTTATGGAAGTCAATAGATTTGGGGAATCAGCCCCAGCATTTT
NA	NA	TRBJ2-4	TRBV12-3/TRBV12-4	CASSFFGERAKNIQYF	TGTGCCAGCAGTTTTTTCGGGGAGAGGGCCAAAAACATTCAGTACTTC
NA	few	TRBJ2-7	TRBV6-5	CASSYQGNEQYF	TGTGCCAGCAGTTACCAAGGGAACGAGCAGTACTTC
NA	few	TRBJ1-1	TRBV5-1	CASSSGGGVAEAFF	TGCGCCAGCAGCTCGGGAGGGGGAGTCGCTGAAGCTTTCTTT
NA	few	TRBJ2-7	TRBV29-1	CSVESGRDYEQYF	TGCAGCGTTGAGTCCGGGAGAGACTACGAGCAGTACTTC
TRBD1	NA	TRBJ1-1	TRBV29-1	CSVGDRGWGTEAFF	TGCAGCGTCGGAGACAGGGGATGGGGAACTGAAGCTTTCTTT
NA	few	TRBJ2-7	TRBV5-6	CASSLGAADEQYF	TGTGCCAGCAGCTTGGGGGCTGCAGACGAGCAGTACTTC
TRBD2	NA	TRBJ2-1	TRBV7-8	CASSLSGGIAYNEQFF	TGTGCCAGCAGCCTTAGCGGGGGTATAGCCTACAATGAGCAGTTCTTC
TRBD2	NA	TRBJ2-7	TRBV10-2	CATLADDSYEQYF	TGCGCCACCCTAGCGGACGACTCCTACGAGCAGTACTTC
NA	NA	TRBJ2-7	TRBV6-5	CASRPTLTSYEQYF	TGTGCCAGCAGACCGACGCTAACCTCCTACGAGCAGTACTTC
NA	NA	TRBJ2-2	TRBV7-2	CASSLAGLYTGELFF	TGTGCCAGCAGCTTAGCAGGACTCTACACCGGGGAGCTGTTTTTT
NA	NA	TRBJ1-1	TRBV12-3/TRBV12-4	CASTARGRPEAFF	TGTGCCAGCACTGCCCGGGGACGCCCTGAAGCTTTCTTT
TRBD2	NA	TRBJ2-7	TRBV20-1	CSALRTSGKFNEQYF	TGCAGTGCTCTCCGGACTAGCGGGAAGTTCAACGAGCAGTACTTC
TRBD2	NA	TRBJ2-3	TRBV29-1	CSVPGLASSTDTQYF	TGCAGCGTTCCGGGACTAGCGTCTAGCACAGATACGCAGTATTTT
TRBD2	NA	TRBJ2-1	TRBV28	CASSSYRTSAYNEQFF	TGTGCCAGCAGTTCCTACCGGACTAGCGCCTACAATGAGCAGTTCTTC
NA	few	TRBJ2-2	TRBV9	CASSVGIANTGELFF	TGTGCCAGCAGCGTGGGGATAGCGAACACCGGGGAGCTGTTTTTT
NA	few	TRBJ2-5	TRBV29-1	CSVSRQEETQYF	TGCAGCGTCTCCCGACAGGAAGAGACCCAGTACTTC
NA	NA	TRBJ2-5	TRBV19	CASSVGTLEGEYF	TGTGCCAGTAGTGTCGGGACTCTCGAGGGGGAGTACTTC
TRBD1	NA	TRBJ2-3	TRBV7-9	CASSTDRVKYTQYF	TGTGCCAGCAGCACGGACAGGGTCAAGTATACGCAGTATTTT
NA	NA	TRBJ1-5	TRBV20-1	CSAGESYQPQHF	TGCAGTGCTGGGGAGAGTTACCAGCCCCAGCATTTT
NA	few	TRBJ1-2	TRBV29-1	CSVGSYGYTF	TGCAGCGTTGGCAGCTATGGCTACACCTTC
TRBD2	NA	TRBJ2-3	TRBV3-1	CASSQKWSGTSIADTQYF	TGTGCCAGCAGCCAAAAGTGGTCCGGGACTAGCATCGCAGATACGCAGTATTTT
NA	few	TRBJ2-3	TRBV15	CATSRPGIRTDTQYF	TGTGCCACCAGCCGGCCAGGGATTAGAACAGATACGCAGTATTTT
TRBD2	NA	TRBJ2-1	TRBV18	CASSPLPGTSGSSEQFF	TGTGCCAGCTCACCTCTCCCCGGGACTAGCGGGAGCAGCGAGCAGTTCTTC
NA	NA	TRBJ1-2	TRBV3-1	CASSRETGHGYTF	TGTGCCAGCAGCCGAGAGACAGGTCATGGCTACACCTTC
NA	NA	TRBJ2-7	TRBV7-2	CASSLRTGEQYF	TGTGCCAGCAGCTTGAGGACGGGCGAGCAGTACTTC
TRBD2	NA	TRBJ2-7	TRBV12-3/TRBV12-4	CASSLRTSGRAGYEQYF	TGTGCCAGCAGCCTCCGGACTAGCGGGAGGGCGGGATACGAGCAGTACTTC
TRBD2	few	TRBJ2-7	TRBV20-1	CSAFGLAGGEQYF	TGCAGTGCTTTCGGACTAGCGGGAGGCGAGCAGTACTTC
TRBD2	many	TRBJ2-1	TRBV20-1	CSASDPGGLAVNEQFF	TGCAGTGCTAGCGACCCTGGGGGACTAGCGGTCAATGAGCAGTTCTTC
TRBD1	many	TRBJ2-7	TRBV5-6	CASSPGQGISYEQYF	TGTGCCAGCAGCCCCGGACAGGGCATCTCCTACGAGCAGTACTTC
TRBD1	few	TRBJ1-1	TRBV7-3	CASSYGTGATTEAFF	TGTGCCAGCAGCTACGGGACAGGGGCGACCACTGAAGCTTTCTTT
NA	few	TRBJ2-1	TRBV6-1	CASSQRAGAQVLPSYNEQFF	TGTGCCAGCAGCCAAAGAGCGGGCGCGCAAGTTCTACCCTCCTACAATGAGCAGTTCTTC
TRBD1	few	TRBJ1-2	TRBV20-1	CSAQDRPYGYTF	TGCAGTGCCCAGGACAGGCCGTATGGCTACACCTTC
NA	few	TRBJ1-1	TRBV29-1	CSVGDPGWAFF	TGCAGCGTTGGGGACCCTGGTTGGGCTTTCTTT
NA	NA	TRBJ1-4	TRBV15	CATSRDQQGGEKLFF	TGTGCCACCAGCAGAGATCAACAGGGAGGGGAAAAACTGTTTTTT
NA	few	TRBJ2-1	TRBV7-8	CASSFGQVNYNEQFF	TGTGCCAGCAGCTTTGGGCAGGTCAACTACAATGAGCAGTTCTTC
TRBD1	few	TRBJ1-6	TRBV6-2/TRBV6-3	CASSSGTENSPLHF	TGTGCCAGCAGCTCCGGGACAGAGAATTCACCCCTCCACTTT
NA	few	TRBJ2-3	TRBV19	CASSNPSREDTQYF	TGTGCCAGTAGTAACCCTTCTAGGGAAGATACGCAGTATTTT
NA	NA	TRBJ2-7	TRBV5-1	CASSLEAGPSYEQYF	TGCGCCAGCAGCTTGGAGGCAGGACCTTCCTACGAGCAGTACTTC
NA	NA	TRBJ2-1	TRBV14	CASSLQLGNKQFF	TGTGCCAGCAGCCTACAATTGGGGAATAAGCAGTTCTTC